Listed below are T cell receptor beta chains from one sample, sequenced in a study of blood T cell repertoires in COVID-19. Generated by immunoSEQ multiplex PCR, the TCRdb table keeps only in-frame clones and is missing some. Here the sample spans some 25,000 clones, around four fifths being singletons. Sequenced: peripheral blood. The receptors derive from a woman in her sixties or seventies with COVID-19, enrolled during active disease. CDR3s include the opening cysteine and the closing phenylalanine or tryptophan. The D gene is left open where the match is weak. Rows may omit the clone size; those that give it use once, few, many or a size class.

TRBV7-9	16	-	TRBJ2-1	-	CASTLRGGGTYNEQFF	TGTGCCAGCACCCTCCGGGGAGGGGGGACGTACAATGAGCAGTTCTTC
TRBV3-1/TRBV3-2	16	TRBD1	TRBJ1-1	-	CASSPRQGWANTEAFF	TGTGCCAGCAGCCCCCGACAGGGATGGGCGAACACTGAAGCTTTCTTT
TRBV19	15	-	TRBJ2-7	-	CASTEGPGVSYEQYF	TGTGCCAGTACCGAGGGACCGGGAGTCTCCTACGAGCAGTACTTC
TRBV6-5	16	TRBD2	TRBJ2-3	-	CASSYWTSGSTDTQYF	TGTGCCAGCAGTTACTGGACTAGCGGTAGCACAGATACGCAGTATTTT
TRBV5-1	13	-	TRBJ2-2	-	CASSLQNTGELFF	TGCGCCAGCAGCTTGCAGAACACCGGGGAGCTGTTTTTT
TRBV7-9	12	-	TRBJ2-2	-	CASQISVGELFF	TGTGCCAGCCAAATTAGTGTCGGGGAGCTGTTTTTT
TRBV7-3	14	-	TRBJ2-1	-	CASSLSSLSDEQFF	TGTGCCAGCAGCTTATCGTCCCTAAGCGATGAGCAGTTCTTC
TRBV5-1	15	TRBD2	TRBJ2-1	few	CASSPGTSGSHEQFF	TGCGCCAGCAGCCCGGGGACTAGCGGGAGCCATGAGCAGTTCTTC
TRBV6-1	15	TRBD1	TRBJ1-5	-	CASSEARQGNQPQHF	TGTGCCAGCAGTGAAGCGCGACAGGGGAATCAGCCCCAGCATTTT
TRBV5-4	14	-	TRBJ2-3	-	CASSATTFTDTQYF	TGTGCCAGCAGCGCAACGACTTTCACAGATACGCAGTATTTT
TRBV7-8	16	-	TRBJ1-1	-	CASSPTWTEINTEAFF	TGTGCCAGCAGCCCTACCTGGACAGAGATAAACACTGAAGCTTTCTTT